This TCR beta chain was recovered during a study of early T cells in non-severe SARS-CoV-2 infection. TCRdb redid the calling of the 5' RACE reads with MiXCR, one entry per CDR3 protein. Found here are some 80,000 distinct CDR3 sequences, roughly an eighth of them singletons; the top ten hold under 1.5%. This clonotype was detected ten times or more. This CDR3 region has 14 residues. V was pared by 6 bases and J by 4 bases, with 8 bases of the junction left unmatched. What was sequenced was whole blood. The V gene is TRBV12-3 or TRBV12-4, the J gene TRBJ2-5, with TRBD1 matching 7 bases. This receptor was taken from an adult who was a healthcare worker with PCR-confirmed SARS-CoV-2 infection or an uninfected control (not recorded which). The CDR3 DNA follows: TGTGCCAGCAGACCGGGACAGAGTGGAGAGACCCAGTACTTC. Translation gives CASRPGQSGETQYF.